One sample yielded the 19 T cell receptor beta chains listed below, sequenced in a study of T-cell reconstitution after alpha-beta-depleted transplantation in children. TCRbeta library preparation incorporated unique molecular identifiers. TCRdb analysed the PCR reads with MiXCR anew, one entry per CDR3 protein. In the table there are fewer than 550,000 distinct CDR3 sequences, around 10% of which are singletons. Sequencing used PBMCs, mostly from graft donor cells, obtained 180 days after TCRalphabeta/CD19-depleted stem cell transplant. These receptors were obtained from a female patient aged 2 to 10 who had a stem cell transplant for aplastic anemia, so the T cells may come from the graft donor.

This clonotype was seen only a few times. The chain employs TRBV4-3 and TRBJ2-5; 11 bases are shared with TRBD1. V lost 1 base to trimming and J lost 4 bases; unmatched junction nucleotides: 5. Germline assignment: CDR1 LGHNA and CDR2 YSLEER. The CDR3 is 16 amino acids. For the CDR3, the DNA is TGCGCCAGCAGCCAAGCAAGAGGGACAGGGGGAGAGACCCAGTACTTC. Its translation: CASSQARGTGGETQYF.

This clonotype was counted between two and nine times. The chain recombines TRBV7-9 with TRBJ2-3, with 7 bases that match TRBD2. Germline V CDR1 and CDR2: SEHNR, FQNEAQ (reference sequence). V trimming: 1 base; J trimming: 4 bases; junction bases outside the gene matches: 8. This CDR3 has 16 residues. The CDR3: CASSLETTSRADTQYF. The CDR3 DNA reads TGTGCCAGCAGCTTAGAGACGACTAGCAGAGCAGATACGCAGTATTTT. Using reference TRBV7-9 and TRBJ2-3 for the parts outside the CDR3, the full variable domain is DTGVSQNPRHKITKRGQNVTFRCDPISEHNRLYWYRQTLGQGPEFLTYFQNEAQLEKSRLLSDRFSAERPKGSFSTLEIQRTEQGDSAMYLCASSLETTSRADTQYFGPGTRLTVL.

This clonotype was counted between two and nine times. The rearrangement joins TRBV5-1 to TRBJ2-1, with D maybe TRBD2 (5 bases). From germline, CDR1 is SGHRS and CDR2 YFSETQ. V lost 4 bases and J lost 9, with 17 bases in between. The CDR3 is 14 amino acids. Here the CDR3 reads CASSPGGGLGEQFF. CDR3 nucleotides: TGCGCCAGCAGCCCGGGCGGCGGGCTGGGTGAGCAGTTCTTC.

This clonotype showed up just once. The chain uses TRBV19 and TRBJ1-2; D perhaps matches TRBD1 (5 bases). The length of the CDR3 is 13 residues. The V end was cut by 2 bases, the J end by 7 bases, with 11 bases between. CDR1 LNHDA and CDR2 SQIVND come from the germline V gene (reference sequence). The CDR3 nucleotides are TGTGCCAGTAGTATACGCAGGGAAGCTGGCTACACCTTC. The encoded protein is CASSIRREAGYTF. Using reference TRBV19 and TRBJ1-2 for the parts outside the CDR3, the full variable domain is DGGITQSPKYLFRKEGQNVTLSCEQNLNHDAMYWYRQDPGQGLRLIYYSQIVNDFQKGDIAEGYSVSREKKESFPLTVTSAQKNPTAFYLCASSIRREAGYTFGSGTRLTVV.

This clonotype was counted ten times or more. The V call is TRBV20-1, the J call TRBJ2-3; D not resolved. Germline V lookup: CDR1 DFQATT, CDR2 SNEGSKA (reference sequence). V lost 3 bases, J lost 2 bases, and 6 bases lay in between. CDR3 size: 12 residues. The DNA of the CDR3 is TGCAGTGCTAGGGAGTACACAGATACGCAGTATTTT. This sequence encodes CSAREYTDTQYF.

This clonotype was seen more than once but under ten times. The genes are TRBV5-1 and TRBJ1-5, with 7 nucleotides matching TRBD1. Unmatched junction bases numbered 13, after V lost 4 bases and J lost 0 bases. The CDR3 contains 18 residues. The germline V gene has CDR1 SGHRS and CDR2 YFSETQ. The CDR3 DNA follows: TGCGCCAGCAGCCCAGGTCACGGACAGGCATATAGCAATCAGCCCCAGCATTTT. Translating gives CASSPGHGQAYSNQPQHF.

This clonotype was detected ten times or more. The chain carries TRBV20-1 and TRBJ2-2; 13 positions match TRBD2. This CDR3 has 14 amino acids. CDR1 is DFQATT and CDR2 is SNEGSKA in the germline V gene (reference sequence). The J segment lost 6 bases and the V segment lost 6 bases, leaving 4 bases of the junction unmatched. CDR3 DNA sequence: TGCAGTGCCCGGACTAGCGGGAGCCCCGGGGAGCTGTTTTTT. This codes for CSARTSGSPGELFF.

The chain employs TRBV7-2 and TRBJ2-2; TRBD1 is a possible D gene (6 bases). CDR1 SGHTA and CDR2 FQGNSA come from the germline V gene. With 3 bases removed from V and 1 base from J, the gap between germline ends came to 9 bases. The CDR3 covers 15 residues. The CDR3 sequence is CASSFTGRNTGELFF. CDR3 nucleotides: TGTGCCAGCAGCTTTACAGGGAGGAACACCGGGGAGCTGTTTTTT.

This clonotype showed up just a few times. V gene TRBV14 combines with J gene TRBJ2-3; 7 bases fit TRBD2. Germline-derived CDR1 and CDR2 are SGHDN and FVKESK. V lost 0 bases to trimming and J lost 6 bases; unmatched junction nucleotides: 3. The CDR3 length is 14 residues. This chain's CDR3 is CASSQDWREDTQYF. DNA of the CDR3: TGTGCCAGCAGCCAAGATTGGCGGGAGGATACGCAGTATTTT.

This clonotype was counted between two and nine times. The chain employs TRBV29-1 and TRBJ1-1, with D maybe TRBD1 (5 bases). Germline V lookup: CDR1 SQVTM, CDR2 ANQGSEA. This CDR3 region has 16 residues. Trimming took off 0 bases at V and 1 base at J, with 15 bases between the two ends. The CDR3 is CSVEDPGRQSNTEAFF. Here the CDR3 DNA reads TGCAGCGTTGAAGACCCAGGGAGGCAGTCGAACACTGAAGCTTTCTTT.

This rearrangement joins TRBV28 to TRBJ2-3; D not certain. The CDR3 is made up of 13 amino acids. Germline CDR1 is MDHEN and CDR2 is SYDVKM. V lost 4 bases and J lost 6, with 11 bases in between. The CDR3 protein is CASSSPQRDTQYF. The CDR3 coding sequence is TGTGCCAGCAGTTCACCCCAACGGGATACGCAGTATTTT. Supplemented by reference TRBV28 and TRBJ2-3, the full variable domain reads DVKVTQSSRYLVKRTGEKVFLECVQDMDHENMFWYRQDPGLGLRLIYFSYDVKMKEKGDIPEGYSVSREKKERFSLILESASTNQTSMYLCASSSPQRDTQYFGPGTRLTVL.

The rearrangement joins TRBV5-6 to TRBJ2-7; the D gene is possibly TRBD1 (5 bases). Germline assignment: CDR1 SGHDT and CDR2 YYEEEE. CDR3 length: 13 amino acids. The V gene lost 4 bases and the J gene lost 3 bases, with 11 bases spanning the gap. The CDR3 DNA reads TGTGCCAGCAGCGAAATCGACAGCTACGAGCAGTACGTC. It encodes CASSEIDSYEQYV.

This clonotype has more than one count but fewer than ten. The CDR3 bases are TGCGCCAGCAGCCAAGAGGCTTTGAATGAGCAGTTCTTC. Its translation: CASSQEALNEQFF. The V gene is TRBV4-3, the J gene TRBJ2-1; D unclear. The CDR3 consists of 13 residues. V shed 0 bases and J shed 7 bases, with 7 bases lying between them. CDR1 LGHNA and CDR2 YSLEER come from the germline V gene.

About this clonotype: An end of the junction does not agree with germline; a read error may underlie this. V is TRBV4-1 and J is TRBJ2-3; D may be TRBD1 (5 bases). The length of the CDR3 is 13 residues. Germline V gives CDR1 MGHRA, CDR2 YSYEKL. As DNA, the CDR3 is TGTGCCAGCAGCCAGGGCCGCCTAGATACGCAGTATTTT. Its translation is CASSQGRLDTQYF.

The chain carries TRBV7-2 and TRBJ1-5, with D unresolved. V was cut by 1 base and J by 3 bases, with 13 bases left in between. The CDR3 contains 16 residues. The V gene's germline CDR1 is SGHTA and CDR2 FQGNSA. The CDR3 DNA is TGTGCCAGCAGCTTAGGATGGGCAGCAAACAATCAGCCCCAGCATTTT. The encoded protein is CASSLGWAANNQPQHF.

This clonotype was observed at least ten times. This chain uses TRBV20-1 with TRBJ2-1, with a weak D call TRBD2 (6 bases). V was pared by 5 bases and J by 10 bases, with 15 bases between. CDR1 and CDR2 (germline): DFQATT, SNEGSKA (reference sequence). There are 12 residues in the CDR3. The CDR3 loop reads CSAPLMLAEQFF. The CDR3 nucleotides read TGCAGTGCTCCACTAATGCTAGCGGAGCAGTTCTTC.

This clonotype showed up many times. The rearrangement uses TRBV20-1 and TRBJ2-7; TRBD1 aligns across 7 bases. The germline CDR1 and CDR2 sequences are DFQATT and SNEGSKA (reference sequence). The CDR3 runs 12 residues. The junction had 4 bases not matched to a gene; V was cut back by 5 bases and J by 3 bases. In DNA form, the CDR3 reads TGCAGTGCTGAGGGACAGTACTACGAGCAGTACTTC. It yields the protein CSAEGQYYEQYF.

For the CDR3, the DNA is TGCAGTGCTCCTTTTCCAGTCCCCTTCTCTGGGGCCAACGTCCTGACTTTC. It codes for CSAPFPVPFSGANVLTF. This chain joins TRBV20-1 and TRBJ2-6; unclear D gene. The CDR3 contains 17 residues. Per germline, CDR1 DFQATT and CDR2 SNEGSKA (reference sequence). The ends were cut back, 5 bases at V and 0 bases at J, with 17 bases in the middle.

This chain connects TRBV20-1 to TRBJ1-5, with a tentative D call TRBD1 (6 bases). The CDR3 is 16 residues long. Trimming shortened V by 1 base and J by 6 bases, and 19 bases separated the two germline ends. Germline V gene sequence: CDR1 DFQATT, CDR2 SNEGSKA (reference sequence). CDR3 in amino acids: CSARAVRRGRGQPQHF. The CDR3 DNA reads TGCAGTGCTAGAGCCGTAAGGCGGGGGCGAGGTCAGCCCCAGCATTTT.